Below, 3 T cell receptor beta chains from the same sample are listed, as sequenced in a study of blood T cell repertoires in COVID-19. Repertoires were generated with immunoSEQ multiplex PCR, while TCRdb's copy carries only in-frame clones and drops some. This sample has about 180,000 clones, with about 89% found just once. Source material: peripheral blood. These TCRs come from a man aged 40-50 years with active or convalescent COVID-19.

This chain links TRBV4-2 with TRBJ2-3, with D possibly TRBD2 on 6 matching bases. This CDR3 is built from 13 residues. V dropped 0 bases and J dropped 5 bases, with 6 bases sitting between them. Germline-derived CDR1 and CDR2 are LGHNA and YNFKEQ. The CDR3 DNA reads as TGTGCCAGCAGCCAAGAAGCGGGAGATACGCAGTATTTT. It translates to CASSQEAGDTQYF.

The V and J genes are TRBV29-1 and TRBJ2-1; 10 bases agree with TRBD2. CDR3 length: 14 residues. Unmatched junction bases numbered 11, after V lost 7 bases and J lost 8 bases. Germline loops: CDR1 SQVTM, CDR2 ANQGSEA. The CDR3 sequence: CSGQAGGPLDEQFF. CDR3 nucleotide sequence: TGCAGCGGGCAAGCGGGGGGGCCTCTAGATGAGCAGTTCTTC.

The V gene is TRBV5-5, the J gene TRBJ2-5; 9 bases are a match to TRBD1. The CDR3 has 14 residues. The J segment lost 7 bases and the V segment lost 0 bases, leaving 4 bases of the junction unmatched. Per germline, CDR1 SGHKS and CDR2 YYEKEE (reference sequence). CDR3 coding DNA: TGTGCCAGCAGCTTGGAGGGACAGGGAGTGACCCAGTACTTC. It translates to CASSLEGQGVTQYF.